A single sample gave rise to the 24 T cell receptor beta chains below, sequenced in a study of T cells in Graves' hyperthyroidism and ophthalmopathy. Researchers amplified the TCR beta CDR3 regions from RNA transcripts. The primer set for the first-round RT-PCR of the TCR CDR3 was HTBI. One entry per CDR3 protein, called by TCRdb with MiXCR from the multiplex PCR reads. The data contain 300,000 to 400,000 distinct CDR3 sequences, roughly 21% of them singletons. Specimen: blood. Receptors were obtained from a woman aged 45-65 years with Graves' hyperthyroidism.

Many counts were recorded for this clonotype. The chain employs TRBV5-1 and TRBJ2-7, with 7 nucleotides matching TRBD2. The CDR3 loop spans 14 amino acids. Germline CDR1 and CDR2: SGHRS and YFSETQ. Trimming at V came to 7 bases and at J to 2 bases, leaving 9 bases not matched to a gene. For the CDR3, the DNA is TGCGCCAGCTCACAAGCGGGAAATACCTACGAGCAGTACTTC. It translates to CASSQAGNTYEQYF.

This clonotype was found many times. Here the CDR3 reads CASSEATLAGLGYTQYF. The CDR3 bases are TGTGCCAGCAGTGAAGCGACCCTAGCGGGGTTGGGTTATACGCAGTATTTT. V and J are TRBV6-1 and TRBJ2-3, with 9 nucleotides matching TRBD2. CDR1 and CDR2 (germline): MNHNS, SASEGT. V gave up 0 bases and J gave up 7 bases; unmatched junction bases: 11. The length of the CDR3 is 17 residues.

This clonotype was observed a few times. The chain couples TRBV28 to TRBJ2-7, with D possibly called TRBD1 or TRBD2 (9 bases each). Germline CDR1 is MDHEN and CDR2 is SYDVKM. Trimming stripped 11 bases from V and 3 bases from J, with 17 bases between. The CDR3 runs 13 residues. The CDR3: CAAGGTGYYEQYF. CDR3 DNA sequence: TGTGCCGCGGGGGGGACAGGGTACTACGAGCAGTACTTC. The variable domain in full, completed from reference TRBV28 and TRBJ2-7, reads DVKVTQSSRYLVKRTGEKVFLECVQDMDHENMFWYRQDPGLGLRLIYFSYDVKMKEKGDIPEGYSVSREKKERFSLILESASTNQTSMYLCAAGGTGYYEQYFGPGTRLTVT.

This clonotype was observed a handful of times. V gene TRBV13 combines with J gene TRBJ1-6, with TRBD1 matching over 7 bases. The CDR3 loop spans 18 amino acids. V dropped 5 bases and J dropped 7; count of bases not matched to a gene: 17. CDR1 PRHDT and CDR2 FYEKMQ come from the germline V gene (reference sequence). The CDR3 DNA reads TGTGCCAGCAGCCCTCGACAGGGCCTGCATCCGGGGAATTCACCCCTCCACTTT. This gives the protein CASSPRQGLHPGNSPLHF.

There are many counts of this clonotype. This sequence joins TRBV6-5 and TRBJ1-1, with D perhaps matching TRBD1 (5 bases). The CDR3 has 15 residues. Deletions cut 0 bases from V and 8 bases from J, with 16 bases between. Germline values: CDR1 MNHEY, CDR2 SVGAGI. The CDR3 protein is CASSYSRGLGSEAFF. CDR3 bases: TGTGCCAGCAGTTACTCGCGGGGGTTAGGTTCCGAAGCTTTCTTT.

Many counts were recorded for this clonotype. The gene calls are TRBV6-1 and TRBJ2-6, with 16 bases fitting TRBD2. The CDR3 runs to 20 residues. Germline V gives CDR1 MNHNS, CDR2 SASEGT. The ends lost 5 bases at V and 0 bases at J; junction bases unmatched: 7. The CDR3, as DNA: TGTGCCAGCAGTTCCGGGACTAGCGGGAGGGGGAGCTCTGGGGCCAACGTCCTGACTTTC. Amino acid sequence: CASSSGTSGRGSSGANVLTF.

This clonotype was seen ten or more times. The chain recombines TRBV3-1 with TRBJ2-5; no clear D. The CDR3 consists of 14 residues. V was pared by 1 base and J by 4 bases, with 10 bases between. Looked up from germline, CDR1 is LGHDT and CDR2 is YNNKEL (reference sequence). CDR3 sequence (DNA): TGTGCCAGCAGCCAAGGCGCGGTTGGAGAGACCCAGTACTTC. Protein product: CASSQGAVGETQYF.

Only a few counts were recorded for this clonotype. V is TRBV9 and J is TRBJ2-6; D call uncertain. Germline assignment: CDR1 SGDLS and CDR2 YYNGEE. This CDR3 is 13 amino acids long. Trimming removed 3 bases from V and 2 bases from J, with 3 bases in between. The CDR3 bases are TGTGCCAGCAGCGAAACTGGGGCCAACGTCCTGACTTTC. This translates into CASSETGANVLTF.

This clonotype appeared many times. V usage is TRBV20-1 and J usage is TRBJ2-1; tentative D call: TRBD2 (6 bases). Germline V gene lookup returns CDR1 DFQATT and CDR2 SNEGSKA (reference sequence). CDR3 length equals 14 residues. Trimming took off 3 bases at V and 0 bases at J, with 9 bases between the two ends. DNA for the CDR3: TGCAGTGCTAGCGCCGGGAGCTCCTACAATGAGCAGTTCTTC. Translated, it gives CSASAGSSYNEQFF.

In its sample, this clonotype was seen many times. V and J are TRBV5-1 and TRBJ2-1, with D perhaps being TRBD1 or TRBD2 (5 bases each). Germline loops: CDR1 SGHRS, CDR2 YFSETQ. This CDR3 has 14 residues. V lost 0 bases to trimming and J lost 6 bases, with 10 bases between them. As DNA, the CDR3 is TGCGCCAGCAGCTTGGGGGACGGTCGCAATGAGCAGTTCTTC. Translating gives CASSLGDGRNEQFF.

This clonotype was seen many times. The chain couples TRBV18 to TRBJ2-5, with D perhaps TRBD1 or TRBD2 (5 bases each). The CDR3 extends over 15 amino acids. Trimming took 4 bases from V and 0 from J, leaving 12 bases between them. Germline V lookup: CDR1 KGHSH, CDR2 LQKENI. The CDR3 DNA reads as TGTGCCAGCTCACAGGGGTTCGGGGACCAAGAGACCCAGTACTTC. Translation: CASSQGFGDQETQYF.

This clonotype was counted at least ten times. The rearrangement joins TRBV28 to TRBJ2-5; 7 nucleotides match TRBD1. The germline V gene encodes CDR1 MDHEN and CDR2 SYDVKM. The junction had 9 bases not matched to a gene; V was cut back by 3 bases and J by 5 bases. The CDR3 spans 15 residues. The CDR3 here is CASSFGDRAVETQYF. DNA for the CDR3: TGTGCCAGCAGTTTTGGAGACAGGGCGGTCGAGACCCAGTACTTC. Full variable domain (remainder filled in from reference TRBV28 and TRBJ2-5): DVKVTQSSRYLVKRTGEKVFLECVQDMDHENMFWYRQDPGLGLRLIYFSYDVKMKEKGDIPEGYSVSREKKERFSLILESASTNQTSMYLCASSFGDRAVETQYFGPGTRLLVL.

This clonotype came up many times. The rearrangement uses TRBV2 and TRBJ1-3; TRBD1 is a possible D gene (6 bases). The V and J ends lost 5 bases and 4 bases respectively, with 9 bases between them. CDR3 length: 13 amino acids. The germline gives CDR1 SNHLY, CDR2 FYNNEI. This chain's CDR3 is CASSRTAGNTIYF. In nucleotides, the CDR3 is TGTGCCAGCAGTCGGACAGCCGGAAACACCATATATTTT. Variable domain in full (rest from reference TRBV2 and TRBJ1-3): EPEVTQTPSHQVTQMGQEVILRCVPISNHLYFYWYRQILGQKVEFLVSFYNNEISEKSEIFDDQFSVERPDGSNFTLKIRSTKLEDSAMYFCASSRTAGNTIYFGEGSWLTVV.

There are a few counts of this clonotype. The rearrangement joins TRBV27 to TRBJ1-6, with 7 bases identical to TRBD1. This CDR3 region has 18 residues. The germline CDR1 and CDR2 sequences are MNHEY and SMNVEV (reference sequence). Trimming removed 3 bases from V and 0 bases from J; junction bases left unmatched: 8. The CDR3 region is CASSFGRGPSSYNSPLHF. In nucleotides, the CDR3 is TGTGCCAGCAGTTTTGGGAGGGGGCCGAGCTCCTATAATTCACCCCTCCACTTT.

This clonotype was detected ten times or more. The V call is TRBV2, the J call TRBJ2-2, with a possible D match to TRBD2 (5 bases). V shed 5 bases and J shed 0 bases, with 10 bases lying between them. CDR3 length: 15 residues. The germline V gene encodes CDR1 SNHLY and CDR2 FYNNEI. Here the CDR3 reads CASSTGNPNTGELFF. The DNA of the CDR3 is TGTGCCAGCAGTACCGGGAACCCGAACACCGGGGAGCTGTTTTTT. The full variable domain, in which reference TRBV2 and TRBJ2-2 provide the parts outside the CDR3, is EPEVTQTPSHQVTQMGQEVILRCVPISNHLYFYWYRQILGQKVEFLVSFYNNEISEKSEIFDDQFSVERPDGSNFTLKIRSTKLEDSAMYFCASSTGNPNTGELFFGEGSRLTVL.

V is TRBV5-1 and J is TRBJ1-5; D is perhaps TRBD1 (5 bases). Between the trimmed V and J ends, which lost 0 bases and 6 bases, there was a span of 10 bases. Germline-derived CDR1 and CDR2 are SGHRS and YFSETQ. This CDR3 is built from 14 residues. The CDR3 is CASSLGLGGQPQHF. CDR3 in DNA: TGCGCCAGCAGCTTGGGACTTGGGGGTCAGCCCCAGCATTTT.

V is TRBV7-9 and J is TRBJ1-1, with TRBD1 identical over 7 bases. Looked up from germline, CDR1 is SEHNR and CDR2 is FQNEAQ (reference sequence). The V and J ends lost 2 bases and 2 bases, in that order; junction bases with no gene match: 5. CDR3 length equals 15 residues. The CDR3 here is CASSLHGTANTEAFF. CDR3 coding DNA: TGTGCCAGCAGCTTACACGGGACAGCAAACACTGAAGCTTTCTTT.

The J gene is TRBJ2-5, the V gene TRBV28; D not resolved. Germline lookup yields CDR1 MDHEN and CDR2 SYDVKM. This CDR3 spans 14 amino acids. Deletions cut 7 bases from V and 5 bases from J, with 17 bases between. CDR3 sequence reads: CASTLLSSAETQYF. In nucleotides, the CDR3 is TGTGCCAGCACCTTGCTCAGTTCTGCGGAGACCCAGTACTTC.

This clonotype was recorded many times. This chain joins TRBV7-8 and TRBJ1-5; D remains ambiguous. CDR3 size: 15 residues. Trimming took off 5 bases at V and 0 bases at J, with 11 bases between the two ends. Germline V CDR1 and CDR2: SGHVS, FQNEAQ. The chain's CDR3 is CASSAGRHSNQPQHF. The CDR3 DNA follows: TGTGCCAGCAGCGCTGGACGTCATAGCAATCAGCCCCAGCATTTT.

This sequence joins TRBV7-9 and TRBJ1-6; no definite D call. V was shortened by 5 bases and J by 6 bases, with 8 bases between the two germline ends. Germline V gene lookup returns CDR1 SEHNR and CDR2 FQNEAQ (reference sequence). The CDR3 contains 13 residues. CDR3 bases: TGTGCCAGCAGCCCCAGCCCTAATTCACCCCTCCACTTT. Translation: CASSPSPNSPLHF.

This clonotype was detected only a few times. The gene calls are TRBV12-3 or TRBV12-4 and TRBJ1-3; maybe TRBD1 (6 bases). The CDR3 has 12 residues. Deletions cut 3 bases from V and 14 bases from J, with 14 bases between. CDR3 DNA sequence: TGTGCCAGCAGTTTCCGGGGGACACCGGTATATTTT. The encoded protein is CASSFRGTPVYF.

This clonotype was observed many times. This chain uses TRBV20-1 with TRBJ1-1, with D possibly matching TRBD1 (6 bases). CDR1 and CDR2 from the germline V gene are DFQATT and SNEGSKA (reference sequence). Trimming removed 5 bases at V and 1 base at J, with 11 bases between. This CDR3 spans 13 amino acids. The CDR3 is CSAPGTPNTEAFF. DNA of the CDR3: TGCAGTGCTCCAGGGACACCGAACACTGAAGCTTTCTTT.

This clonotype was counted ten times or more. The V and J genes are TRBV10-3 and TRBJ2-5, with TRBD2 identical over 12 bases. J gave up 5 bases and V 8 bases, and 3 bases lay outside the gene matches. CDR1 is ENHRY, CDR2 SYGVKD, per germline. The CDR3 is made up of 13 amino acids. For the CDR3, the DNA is TGTGCCATCGCCGGGACTAGCGGGGAGACCCAGTACTTC. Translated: CAIAGTSGETQYF.

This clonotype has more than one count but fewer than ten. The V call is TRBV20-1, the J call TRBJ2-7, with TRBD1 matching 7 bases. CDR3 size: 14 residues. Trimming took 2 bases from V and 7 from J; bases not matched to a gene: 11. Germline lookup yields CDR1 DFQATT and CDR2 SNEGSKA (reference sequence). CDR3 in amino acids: CSARSHRGRIEQYF. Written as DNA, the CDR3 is TGCAGTGCTAGATCCCACAGGGGCCGGATAGAGCAGTACTTC.